This TCR beta chain was obtained from a study of T cell responses to AZD1222 COVID-19 vaccine. Study conclusions and caveats: White British people made up most donors, females outnumbered males, and clonal diversity was possibly underestimated. Recipients of AZD1222 seropositive at baseline numbered only 5 to 7.

On this clone itself: What it binds is unknown.

The table came from immunoSEQ multiplex PCR; TCRdb's copy has only in-frame clones and leaves some out. The sample yields roughly 80,000 clones, around nine tenths seen once. The V gene's germline CDR1 is MDHEN and CDR2 SYDVKM. V lost 6 bases and J lost 3, with 33 bases in between. This CDR3 is 20 amino acids long. The clonotype comes from an adult in good health. The chain joins TRBV28 to TRBJ2-7; no reliable D call. Sample: peripheral blood, taken on day 0 of MenACWY control vaccination. CDR3 region: CASSDIPGPGLGSASYEQYF. The CDR3 nucleotides read TGTGCCAGCAGCGATATTCCGGGCCCAGGATTGGGCAGCGCCAGCTACGAGCAGTACTTC.